This TCR beta chain stems from a study of T cells in Graves' hyperthyroidism and ophthalmopathy (dated 2019 in TCRdb). Notes on the research overall: Peripheral blood was sampled at the time of initial diagnosis, prior to any treatment. To identify distinguishing TCR V-J signatures, a discovery cohort of about 100 patients was used, comprising 40 to 45 with Graves' ophthalmopathy and approximately 58 with stable Graves' hyperthyroidism. Prospective prediction of ophthalmopathy was tested in an independent validation cohort of 18 to 20 hyperthyroidism patients and around 16 patients who later progressed to ophthalmopathy. The 75 to 100 discovery patients were randomly split 7:3 into training and test sets. In addition, the study compared T-cell repertoires in thyroid tissue and in blood from over 5 Graves' hyperthyroidism patients. Once sampling was done, hyperthyroidism patients were given methimazole at a starting dose of 30 mg daily, whereas ophthalmopathy patients were given high-dose intravenous methylprednisolone. The paper reports TCR Vbeta CDR3 sequencing of about 140 peripheral blood samples: over 40 ophthalmopathy, 70 to 85 hyperthyroidism and around 17 progressor patients.

Overall study results and their limits: No statistical method was used to fix the sample size in advance, and group allocation was not hidden from the investigators. A 13 V-J signature model separated ophthalmopathy from stable hyperthyroidism, with 87.88% sensitivity and roughly 82% specificity in cross-validation and 80%/75% in testing. In validation, the model predicted progression to ophthalmopathy a median of about 6.8 months before onset, with approximately 70% sensitivity and about 75% specificity. Most expanded thyroid clonotypes (frequency above 0.001) were also detected in blood, suggesting blood repertoires may reflect thyroid immune responses.

At the junction V is shortened by 7 bases and J by 6 bases; bases outside the gene matches: 9. The CDR3 numbers 14 residues from cysteine through phenylalanine. Left in the record is the CDR3 DNA by itself, 42 bases read in frame from the first base. In the germline V gene (reference sequence), CDR1 corresponds to LNHNV and CDR2 to YYDKDF. A patient counted as having stable Graves' hyperthyroidism if no progression to ophthalmopathy occurred over 18 months of follow-up. Hyperthyroidism patients were newly diagnosed, had a disease duration of under 2 months, and were aged 18 to 65 years. Any patient with an uncontrolled infection, another autoimmune disease, pregnancy or lactation was excluded. Diagnoses were established on the basis of clinical symptoms, serum thyroxine and TRAb, thyroid ultrasound, and orbital computed tomography. Ficoll-Paque density gradient centrifugation was used to isolate PBMCs from about 9.4 ml of fresh peripheral blood. Trizol reagent was used to extract total RNA, and RNA quality was then checked on an Agilent 2100 Bioanalyzer.

A remark on this clonotype: Its antigen is not yet known. Qualities for individual bases were not recorded, and no much larger clone is one base off.

TCR beta CDR3 regions were amplified from RNA transcripts. For the first round of RT-PCR on the TCR CDR3, the HTBI primer set was used together with the Qiagen OneStep RT-PCR kit. Libraries were constructed in a second round of multiplex PCR, after which size selection and purification were carried out. The libraries were sequenced on an Illumina HiSeq2000 using paired-end 100 bp reads. The authors' analysis ran thus. SOAPnuke was used to process the raw data, throwing out any read that contained adapters or uncalled bases, had a mean Phred below 15, or lacked an exact constant-primer or identifier match. High-quality paired reads were merged using COPE v1.2.5, and each unique nucleotide sequence was defined as a clonotype. Clonotypes were aligned to IMGT TRBV, TRBD and TRBJ reference segments using MiTCR v1.1. The analysis was restricted to V-J combinations with a frequency above 0.0001, which together covered roughly 99% of the repertoires. The TCS score was defined as the ratio of F50 (clonal expansion) to E x V (chaos), calculated using BLOSUM62-based TCRdist between CDR3 peptides within each V-J. Welch's t-statistics and random forest reduced around 520 V-J features to some 14, which were used in a naive Bayes classifier (R e1071). TCRdb reran the public reads through fastp at Q25 and MiXCR, keeping productive beta chains. Identical CDR3 proteins give one entry, which carries the most common genes and DNA. TCRdb, rather than the study authors, made the V and J calls. Counted in this sample were hundreds of thousands of distinct CDR3 sequences; around 15% of them appeared once. The top ten hold around 14% of the sample.

The receptor was derived from a woman aged 35 to 49 with Graves' hyperthyroidism. The sequence joins TRBV15 to TRBJ1-5, with 7 central nucleotides matching TRBD1. Sequencing was carried out using blood. The sequenced DNA is TGTGCCACCAAGGCGGACAGGCTGAGTCAGCCCCAGCATTTT. This codes for CATKADRLSQPQHF.